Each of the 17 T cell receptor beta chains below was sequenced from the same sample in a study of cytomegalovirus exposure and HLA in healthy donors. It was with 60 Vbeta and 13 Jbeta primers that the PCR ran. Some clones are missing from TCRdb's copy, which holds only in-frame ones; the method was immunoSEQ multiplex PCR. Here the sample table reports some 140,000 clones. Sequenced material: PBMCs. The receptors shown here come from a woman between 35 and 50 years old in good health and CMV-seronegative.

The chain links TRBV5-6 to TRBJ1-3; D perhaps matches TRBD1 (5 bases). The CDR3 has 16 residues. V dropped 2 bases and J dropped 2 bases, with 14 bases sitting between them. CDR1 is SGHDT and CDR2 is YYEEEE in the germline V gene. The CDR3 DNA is TGTGCCAGCAGCTTCCGGGGGGTTCTTGCTGGAAACACCATATATTTT. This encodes CASSFRGVLAGNTIYF.

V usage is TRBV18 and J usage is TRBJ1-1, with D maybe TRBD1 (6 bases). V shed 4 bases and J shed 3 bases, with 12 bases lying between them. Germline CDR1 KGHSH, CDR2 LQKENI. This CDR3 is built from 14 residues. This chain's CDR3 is CASSLASGDTEAFF. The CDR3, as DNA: TGTGCCAGCTCACTCGCTTCAGGGGACACTGAAGCTTTCTTT.

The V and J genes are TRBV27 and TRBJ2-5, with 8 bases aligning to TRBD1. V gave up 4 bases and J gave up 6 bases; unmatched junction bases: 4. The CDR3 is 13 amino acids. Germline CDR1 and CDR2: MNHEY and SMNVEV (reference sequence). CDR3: CASSSGQVQTQYF. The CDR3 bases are TGTGCCAGCAGTTCGGGACAGGTACAGACCCAGTACTTC.

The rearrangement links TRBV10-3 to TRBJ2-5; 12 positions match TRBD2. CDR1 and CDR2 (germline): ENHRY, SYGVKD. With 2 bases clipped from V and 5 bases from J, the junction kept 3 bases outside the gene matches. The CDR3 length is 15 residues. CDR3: CAISEPLAGGETQYF. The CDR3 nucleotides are TGTGCCATCAGTGAGCCACTAGCGGGGGGTGAGACCCAGTACTTC.

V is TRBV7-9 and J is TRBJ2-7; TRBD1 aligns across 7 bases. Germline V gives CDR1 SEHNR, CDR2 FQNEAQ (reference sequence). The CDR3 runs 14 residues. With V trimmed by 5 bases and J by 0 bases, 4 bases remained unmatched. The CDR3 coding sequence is TGTGCCAGCAGCGTGACAGGGCCCTCCTACGAGCAGTACTTC. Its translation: CASSVTGPSYEQYF. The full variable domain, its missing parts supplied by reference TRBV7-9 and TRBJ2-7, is DTGVSQNPRHKITKRGQNVTFRCDPISEHNRLYWYRQTLGQGPEFLTYFQNEAQLEKSRLLSDRFSAERPKGSFSTLEIQRTEQGDSAMYLCASSVTGPSYEQYFGPGTRLTVT.

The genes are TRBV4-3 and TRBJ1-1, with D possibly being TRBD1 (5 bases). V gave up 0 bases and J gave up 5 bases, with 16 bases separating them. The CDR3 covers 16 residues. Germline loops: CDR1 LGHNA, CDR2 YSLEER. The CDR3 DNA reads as TGCGCCAGCAGCCAAGATTTAGAGGAACGGGGGACTGAAGCTTTCTTT. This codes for CASSQDLEERGTEAFF.

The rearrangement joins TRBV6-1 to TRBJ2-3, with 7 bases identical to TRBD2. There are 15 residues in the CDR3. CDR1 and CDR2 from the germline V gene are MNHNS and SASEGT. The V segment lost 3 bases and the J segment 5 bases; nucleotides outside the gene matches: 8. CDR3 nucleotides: TGTGCCAGCAGTGACCACGGGGGGAGGGGAGATACGCAGTATTTT. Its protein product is CASSDHGGRGDTQYF.

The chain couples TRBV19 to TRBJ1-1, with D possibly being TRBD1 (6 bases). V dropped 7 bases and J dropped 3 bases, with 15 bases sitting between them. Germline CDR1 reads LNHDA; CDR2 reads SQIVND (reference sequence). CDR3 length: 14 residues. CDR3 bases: TGTGCCAGTATTAGGGGGGCGGGGGACACTGAAGCTTTCTTT. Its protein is CASIRGAGDTEAFF.

The chain's CDR3 is CASELSTAYSNQPQHF. The DNA for the CDR3 is TGTGCCAGTGAACTTTCTACAGCATATAGCAATCAGCCCCAGCATTTT. V and J are TRBV19 and TRBJ1-5, with unresolved D. Trimming took 8 bases from V and 0 from J, leaving 17 bases between them. The CDR3 runs 16 residues. Germline CDR1 LNHDA, CDR2 SQIVND (reference sequence).

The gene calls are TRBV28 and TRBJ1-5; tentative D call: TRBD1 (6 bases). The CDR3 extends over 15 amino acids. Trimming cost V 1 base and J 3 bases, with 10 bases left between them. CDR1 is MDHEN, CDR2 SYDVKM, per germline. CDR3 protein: CASSLLTGNNQPQHF. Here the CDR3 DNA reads TGTGCCAGCAGTTTATTAACAGGGAACAATCAGCCCCAGCATTTT.

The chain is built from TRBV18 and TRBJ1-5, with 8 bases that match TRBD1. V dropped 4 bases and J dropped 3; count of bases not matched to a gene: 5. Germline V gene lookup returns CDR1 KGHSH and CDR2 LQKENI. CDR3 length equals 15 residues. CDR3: CASSQDRADNQPQHF. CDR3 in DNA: TGTGCCAGCTCACAGGACAGGGCTGACAATCAGCCCCAGCATTTT.

The DNA of the CDR3 is TGTGCCAGCAGCTTAGTCTCCAGCTACGAGCAGTACTTC. Translation: CASSLVSSYEQYF. The chain recombines TRBV7-9 with TRBJ2-7; D is unclear. Germline V gives CDR1 SEHNR, CDR2 FQNEAQ (reference sequence). V was shortened by 1 base and J by 3 bases, with 7 bases between the two germline ends. The CDR3 is made up of 13 amino acids.

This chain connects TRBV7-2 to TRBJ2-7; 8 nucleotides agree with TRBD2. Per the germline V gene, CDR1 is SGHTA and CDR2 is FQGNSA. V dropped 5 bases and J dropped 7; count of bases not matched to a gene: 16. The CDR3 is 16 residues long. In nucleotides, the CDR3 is TGTGCCAGCAGCACCTCTTACCGGGCGGGGGGCTTAGAGCAGTACTTC. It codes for CASSTSYRAGGLEQYF.

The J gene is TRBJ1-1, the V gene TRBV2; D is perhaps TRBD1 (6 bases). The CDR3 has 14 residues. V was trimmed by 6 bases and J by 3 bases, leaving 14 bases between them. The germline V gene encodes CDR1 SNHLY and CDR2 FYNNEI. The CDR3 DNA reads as TGTGCCAGCAGCGGTGAGGGGGGGTACACTGAAGCTTTCTTT. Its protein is CASSGEGGYTEAFF.

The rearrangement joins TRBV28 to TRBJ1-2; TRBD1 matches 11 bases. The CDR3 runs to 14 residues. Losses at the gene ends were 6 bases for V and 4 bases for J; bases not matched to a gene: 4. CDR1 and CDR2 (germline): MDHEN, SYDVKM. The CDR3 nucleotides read TGTGCCAGCAGCGGACAGGGGGCGAGCTATGGCTACACCTTC. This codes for CASSGQGASYGYTF.

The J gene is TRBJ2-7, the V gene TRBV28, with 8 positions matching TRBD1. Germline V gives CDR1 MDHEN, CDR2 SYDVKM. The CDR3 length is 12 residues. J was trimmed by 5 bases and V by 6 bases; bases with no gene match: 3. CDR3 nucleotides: TGTGCCAGCAGGGACAGGGTCCACGAGCAGTACTTC. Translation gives CASRDRVHEQYF.

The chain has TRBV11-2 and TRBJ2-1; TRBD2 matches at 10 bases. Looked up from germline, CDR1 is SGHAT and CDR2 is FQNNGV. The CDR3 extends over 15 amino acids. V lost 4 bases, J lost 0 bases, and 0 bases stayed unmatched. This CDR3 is CASSSSGGSYNEQFF. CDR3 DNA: TGTGCCAGCAGCTCTAGCGGGGGCTCCTACAATGAGCAGTTCTTC.